These 19 T cell receptor beta chains came from one sample sequenced in a study of blood T cells in healthy people across ages. A sample-barcoded 5' primer and a J-beta primer mix were used in a second PCR of about 7 to 12 cycles. TCRdb redid the calling of the 5' RACE reads with MiXCR, one entry per CDR3 protein. The sample has about 2 million distinct CDR3 sequences, about 49% seen once. Sequencing was carried out using blood. The receptors were gathered from a woman aged 40 to 50 in good health.

The chain employs TRBV7-3 and TRBJ2-4; 7 nucleotides agree with TRBD1. CDR1 is SGHTA and CDR2 is FQGTGA in the germline V gene. V dropped 5 bases and J dropped 3; count of bases not matched to a gene: 13. This CDR3 comprises 17 residues. The CDR3 DNA is TGTGCCAGCAGCCCCATCAGTACAGGGGAAGGCAAAAACATTCAGTACTTC. This sequence encodes CASSPISTGEGKNIQYF.

The rearrangement joins TRBV7-2 to TRBJ2-7, with TRBD2 as a possible D gene (5 bases). CDR1 SGHTA and CDR2 FQGNSA come from the germline V gene. The V and J ends lost 4 bases and 5 bases respectively, with 24 bases between them. This CDR3 region has 17 residues. The CDR3 loop is CASSSRGTNLRGNEQYF. CDR3 sequence (DNA): TGTGCCAGCAGCTCCCGAGGAACCAATCTACGGGGAAACGAGCAGTACTTC.

In its sample, this clonotype was seen a few times. The V gene is TRBV20-1, the J gene TRBJ1-2; the match to TRBD1 covers 7 bases. Germline V CDR1 and CDR2: DFQATT, SNEGSKA (reference sequence). There are 15 residues in the CDR3. After removal of 0 bases from V and 4 bases from J, the junction contained 8 bases not matched to a gene. The CDR3 spells CSARDLGRGIYGYTF. For the CDR3, the DNA is TGCAGTGCTAGAGATCTGGGCAGGGGGATCTATGGCTACACCTTC.

In its sample, this clonotype was seen once. The junction does not match germline at one end; this may be a read error. The genes are TRBV19 and TRBJ2-7; 7 bases fit TRBD1. The DNA end is more similar to TRBJ2-5, so the J call may be wrong. This CDR3 region has 15 residues. The germline V gene has CDR1 LNHDA and CDR2 SQIVND (reference sequence). The CDR3: CASRMNRGTQETQYF. CDR3 in DNA: TGTGCCAGTCGTATGAACAGGGGTACACAAGAGACCCAGTACTTC.

V gene TRBV5-1 combines with J gene TRBJ2-5; TRBD2 might be the D (6 bases). The CDR3 spans 13 residues. Trimming removed 6 bases at V and 2 bases at J, with 11 bases between. Germline CDR1 SGHRS, CDR2 YFSETQ. The CDR3 is CASTTGLQETQYF. The CDR3 DNA follows: TGCGCCAGCACTACTGGACTACAAGAGACCCAGTACTTC.

V is TRBV7-2 and J is TRBJ2-5, with D possibly being TRBD1 or TRBD2 (5 bases each). This CDR3 is 15 amino acids long. Germline V CDR1 and CDR2: SGHTA, FQGNSA. V lost 2 bases to trimming and J lost 0 bases, with 10 bases between them. CDR3 bases: TGTGCCAGCAGCTTATGGGGGATTTACCAAGAGACCCAGTACTTC. It translates to CASSLWGIYQETQYF.

The chain combines TRBV7-2 with TRBJ2-1; 8 bases are a match to TRBD2. The CDR3 extends over 13 amino acids. The V gene's germline CDR1 is SGHTA and CDR2 FQGNSA. With V trimmed by 4 bases and J by 12 bases, 8 bases remained unmatched. The CDR3 reads CASSSEPGTRQFF. CDR3 DNA: TGTGCCAGCAGCTCAGAACCCGGGACTAGGCAGTTCTTC.

This clonotype showed up many times. The chain joins TRBV29-1 to TRBJ2-5; D remains ambiguous. V was cut by 5 bases and J by 5 bases, with 12 bases left in between. CDR1 SQVTM and CDR2 ANQGSEA come from the germline V gene. The CDR3 totals 12 residues. The CDR3 nucleotides read TGCAGCGTTCCGGCAGGTGGCGAGACCCAGTACTTC. Residues: CSVPAGGETQYF.

The chain combines TRBV4-1 with TRBJ2-7; 10 bases are a match to TRBD1. From germline, CDR1 is MGHRA and CDR2 YSYEKL. This CDR3 region has 16 residues. With V trimmed by 3 bases and J by 4 bases, 9 bases remained unmatched. The CDR3 DNA follows: TGCGCCAGCAGCCACAACCCCGGGACAGGGGAATACGAGCAGTACTTC. Translating gives CASSHNPGTGEYEQYF.

This clonotype was observed a few times. The chain uses TRBV4-3 and TRBJ2-6; no definite D call. V gave up 1 base and J gave up 2 bases, with 6 bases separating them. The germline CDR1 and CDR2 sequences are LGHNA and YSLEER. This CDR3 contains 15 residues. As DNA, the CDR3 is TGCGCCAGCAGCCAAGGAATTGCTGGGGCCAACGTCCTGACTTTC. It specifies CASSQGIAGANVLTF.

This chain uses TRBV4-3 with TRBJ1-1; D gene ambiguous. Trimming left V 4 bases short and J 5 bases short, with 17 bases between. Per germline, CDR1 LGHNA and CDR2 YSLEER. This CDR3 contains 15 residues. The CDR3 nucleotides read TGCGCCAGCAGCCGAACAACGGGAGGTGAGACTGAAGCTTTCTTT. This gives the protein CASSRTTGGETEAFF.

With respect to this clonotype: Mismatch with germline at one junction end may stem from a read error. J is TRBJ2-7 and V is TRBV27, with D perhaps assigned TRBD1 or TRBD2 (6 bases each). The CDR3 length is 12 residues. Germline CDR1 reads MNHEY; CDR2 reads SMNVEV (reference sequence). DNA for the CDR3: TGTGCCAGCCACAGGGAGGTGGAAGAGCGGTACTTC. It encodes CASHREVEERYF.

This clonotype was counted a single time. The rearrangement uses TRBV19 and TRBJ2-5; no definite D call. The CDR3 length is 13 residues. The germline V gene encodes CDR1 LNHDA and CDR2 SQIVND (reference sequence). Deletions cut 1 base from V and 5 bases from J, with 8 bases between. The CDR3 bases are TGTGCCAGTAGTATAGGGCGAGCGGAGACCCAGTACTTC. It translates to CASSIGRAETQYF.

This sequence joins TRBV20-1 and TRBJ2-7; the D is unclear. Trimming took 6 bases from V and 4 from J, leaving 19 bases between them. This CDR3 has 14 amino acids. CDR1 and CDR2 (germline): DFQATT, SNEGSKA (reference sequence). CDR3 region: CSADGGPLGYEQYF. The DNA of the CDR3 is TGCAGTGCAGATGGTGGCCCTTTAGGATACGAGCAGTACTTC.

This clonotype has a single count. The chain links TRBV20-1 to TRBJ2-3; the match to TRBD2 covers 13 bases. After removal of 1 base from V and 2 bases from J, the junction contained 6 bases not matched to a gene. The CDR3 is 17 residues long. Germline CDR1 reads DFQATT; CDR2 reads SNEGSKA (reference sequence). CDR3 DNA sequence: TGCAGTGCTAGAGGCCTCGGGACTAGCGGGGACACAGATACGCAGTATTTT. This encodes CSARGLGTSGDTDTQYF.

The chain joins TRBV20-1 to TRBJ2-7, with 8 positions matching TRBD1. The J call is uncertain, as TRBJ2-5 better fits the DNA end. Germline V gene data show CDR1 as DFQATT and CDR2 as SNEGSKA (reference sequence). The CDR3 runs 16 residues. CDR3 bases: TGCAGTGCTAGAGAAATCTTCGGACAGGGTCGACAGACCCAGTACTTC. It encodes CSAREIFGQGRQTQYF.

In its sample, this clonotype was seen a few times. This rearrangement joins TRBV2 to TRBJ1-5; possible D gene TRBD1, 5 bases. CDR3 length: 13 residues. V shed 7 bases and J shed 9 bases, with 16 bases lying between them. Germline V gives CDR1 SNHLY, CDR2 FYNNEI. CDR3 DNA sequence: TGTGCCAGCAACCGAGGGGACGGTTTGCCCCAGCATTTT. It is translated as CASNRGDGLPQHF.

This clonotype was picked up a small number of times. V gene TRBV16 combines with J gene TRBJ1-2, with a tentative D call TRBD1 (5 bases). Trimming cost V 1 base and J 8 bases, with 14 bases left between them. The CDR3 has 14 amino acids. Germline V gene lookup returns CDR1 KGHSY and CDR2 FQNENV. The DNA of the CDR3 is TGTGCCAGCAGCCAATTAGACAGTGCTTGGGGCTACACCTTC. Encoded protein: CASSQLDSAWGYTF. Variable domain in full (rest from reference TRBV16 and TRBJ1-2): GEEVAQTPKHLVRGEGQKAKLYCAPIKGHSYVFWYQQVLKNEFKFLISFQNENVFDETGMPKERFSAKCLPNSPCSLEIQATKLEDSAVYFCASSQLDSAWGYTFGSGTRLTVV.

The chain is built from TRBV11-2 and TRBJ2-4, with 12 bases fitting TRBD2. The J call is uncertain, as TRBJ2-5 better fits the DNA end. The CDR3 is 17 residues long. Germline V gene lookup returns CDR1 SGHAT and CDR2 FQNNGV. The chain's CDR3 is CASSLGGLAGSQETQYF. CDR3 nucleotide sequence: TGTGCCAGCAGCTTAGGGGGACTAGCGGGTTCGCAAGAGACCCAGTACTTC.